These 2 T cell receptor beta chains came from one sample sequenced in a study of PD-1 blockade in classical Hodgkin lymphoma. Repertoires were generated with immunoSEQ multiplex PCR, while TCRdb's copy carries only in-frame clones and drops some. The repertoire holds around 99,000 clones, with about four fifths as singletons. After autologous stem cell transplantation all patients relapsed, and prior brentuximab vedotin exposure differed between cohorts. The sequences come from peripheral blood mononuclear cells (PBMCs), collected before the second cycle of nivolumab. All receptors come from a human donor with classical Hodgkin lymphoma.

The CDR3 region has the DNA TGTGCCAGTAGTACAGGATGGGGACAGCCCCAGCATTTT. Amino acid sequence: CASSTGWGQPQHF. The rearrangement links TRBV19 to TRBJ1-5, with D uncertain. V lost 4 bases and J lost 7, with 11 bases in between. Germline lookup yields CDR1 LNHDA and CDR2 SQIVND (reference sequence). The CDR3 is 13 amino acids.

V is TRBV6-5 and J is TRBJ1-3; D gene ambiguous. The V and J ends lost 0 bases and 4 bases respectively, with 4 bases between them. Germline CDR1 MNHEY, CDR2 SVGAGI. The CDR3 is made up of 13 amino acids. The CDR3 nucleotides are TGTGCCAGCAGTTACTCGACGGGAAACACCATATATTTT. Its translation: CASSYSTGNTIYF.